This is a list of T cell receptor beta chains from one sample in a study of pediatric ulcerative colitis. This table comes from immunoSEQ multiplex PCR, and its TCRdb copy is limited to in-frame clones, with some not included. The table has around 12,000 clones, roughly three quarters seen once. Material: gut tissue. These receptors were obtained from a boy under 18 who was a control in a study of pediatric ulcerative colitis. The CDR3 runs from the conserved cysteine through the conserved F or W. A D gene is named only where the DNA matches it firmly. Only some rows state a clone size, as once, few, many or a class for expanded clones.

V	J	size	D	DNA	CDR3
TRBV6-1	TRBJ2-3	NA	TRBD1	TGTGCCAGCGAGAGACAGGGTACAGATACGCAGTATTTT	CASERQGTDTQYF
TRBV30	TRBJ1-4	NA	NA	TGTGCCTGGAGTGGACGGCCCTCGCAAAAACTGTTTTTT	CAWSGRPSQKLFF
TRBV23-1	TRBJ1-3	NA	NA	TGCGCCAGCAGTCCTGGGGACTTGCTAACGACTGGAAACACCATATATTTT	CASSPGDLLTTGNTIYF
TRBV7-9	TRBJ1-2	NA	TRBD1	TGTGCCAGCAGCCAGGGGGGTGGACAGGCCTATGGCTACACCTTC	CASSQGGGQAYGYTF
TRBV5-1	TRBJ2-7	NA	TRBD2	TGCGCCAGCAGCTTCGCCGGGACTAGTTCTACTCTCGAGCAGTACTTC	CASSFAGTSSTLEQYF
TRBV14	TRBJ1-3	few	TRBD1	TGTGCCAGCAGCCAAGCGACAGGGATCAACACCATATATTTT	CASSQATGINTIYF
TRBV19	TRBJ2-7	NA	NA	TGTGCCAGCAGACCTGGCCAAGCAGGCGAGCAGTACTTC	CASRPGQAGEQYF
TRBV7-3	TRBJ1-1	NA	NA	TGTGCCAGCAGCTTAGAAGGAGGCACTGAAGCTTTCTTT	CASSLEGGTEAFF
TRBV19	TRBJ1-5	NA	NA	TGTGCCAGTTCGGGTGTTAGGAATCAGCCCCAGCATTTT	CASSGVRNQPQHF
TRBV7-2	TRBJ1-5	few	TRBD1	TGTGCCAGCAGCTCGACAGGGGGCAGTCAGCCCCAGCATTTT	CASSSTGGSQPQHF
TRBV6-6	TRBJ1-5	NA	NA	TGTGCCAGCAGTTACAGGGGTTATAGCAATCAGCCCCAGCATTTT	CASSYRGYSNQPQHF
TRBV6-5	TRBJ2-3	NA	TRBD2	TGTGCCAGCAGTTACTCAGCGGGAGGGCCAGATACGCAGTATTTT	CASSYSAGGPDTQYF
TRBV6-4	TRBJ2-1	NA	TRBD2	TGTGCCAGCAGTGACTCGACTCGCGGGAGGGGAAATGAGCAGTTCTTC	CASSDSTRGRGNEQFF
TRBV6-5	TRBJ1-3	NA	NA	TGTGCCAGCAGTTACCTCGGCAGCTCTGGAAACACCATATATTTT	CASSYLGSSGNTIYF
TRBV18	TRBJ2-5	few	NA	TGTGCCAGCTCACCAAGGAGGGGCCAAGAGACCCAGTACTTC	CASSPRRGQETQYF
TRBV10-3	TRBJ2-1	NA	TRBD2	TGTGCCATCACCCGGACTAGCGGGAGGGCCGGGCAAAATGAGCAGTTCTTC	CAITRTSGRAGQNEQFF
TRBV6-5	TRBJ2-2	NA	NA	TGTGCCAGCAGGCTCGGCGGTCCGAACACCGGGGAGCTGTTTTTT	CASRLGGPNTGELFF
TRBV30	TRBJ1-3	NA	NA	TGTGCCTGGAGTACCGAAAGGATGCATTCTGGAAACACCATATATTTT	CAWSTERMHSGNTIYF
TRBV5-1	TRBJ1-4	NA	NA	TGCGCCAGCAGCTTGTCTATGGGGGCAGGGTCAAATGAAAAACTGTTTTTT	CASSLSMGAGSNEKLFF
TRBV7-9	TRBJ2-6	NA	NA	TGTGCCAGCAGCCTTACAGGGGAGGCTGGGGCCAACGTCCTGACTTTC	CASSLTGEAGANVLTF
TRBV6-5	TRBJ2-2	NA	TRBD1	TGTGCCGGACGGGACAGTAACACCGGGGAGCTGTTTTTT	CAGRDSNTGELFF
TRBV13	TRBJ1-2	NA	TRBD1	TGTGCCAGCAGCTTTAACAGGGGGCTACATGGCTACACCTTC	CASSFNRGLHGYTF
TRBV5-4	TRBJ1-1	NA	NA	TGTGCCAGCAGCTGGACGGGGGAAACTGAAGCTTTCTTT	CASSWTGETEAFF
TRBV15	TRBJ1-4	NA	NA	TGTGCCACCAGCAGAGCCCTGACAGGTGAAAAACTGTTTTTT	CATSRALTGEKLFF
TRBV11-3	TRBJ2-6	once	NA	TGTGCCAGCAGCGGGGAGTGGACTGGGGCCAACGTCCTGACTTTC	CASSGEWTGANVLTF
TRBV5-1	TRBJ2-1	NA	TRBD2	TGCGCCAGCAGCTTCGTGGGAGGGCCTAATGAGCAGTTCTTC	CASSFVGGPNEQFF
TRBV19	TRBJ1-1	NA	TRBD1	TGTGCCAGTAGAAAGGGACAGCTTAACACTGAAGCTTTCTTT	CASRKGQLNTEAFF
TRBV5-4	TRBJ2-2	NA	TRBD1	TGTGCCAGCAGCAAGGACAGGGGGAGCAACACCGGGGAGCTGTTTTTT	CASSKDRGSNTGELFF
TRBV29-1	TRBJ2-1	few	TRBD2	TGCAGCGTCCAACAAACGACGGGACTAGCCAGCAATGAGCAGTTCTTC	CSVQQTTGLASNEQFF
TRBV6-6	TRBJ1-3	NA	NA	TGTGCCAGCAGGACAGAAACCTCTGGAAACACCATATATTTT	CASRTETSGNTIYF
TRBV27	TRBJ1-4	NA	TRBD1	TGTGCCAGCAGTTTAGCGACAGGGTTGGGGGAAAAACTGTTTTTT	CASSLATGLGEKLFF
TRBV7-8	TRBJ1-5	few	NA	TGTGCCAGCAGCCCCATTGGGGGGATAAATCAGCCCCAGCATTTT	CASSPIGGINQPQHF
TRBV18	TRBJ2-7	few	NA	TGTGCCAGCTCAAATCAGGGGTTCGACGAGCAGTACTTC	CASSNQGFDEQYF
TRBV11-3	TRBJ2-1	few	NA	TGTGCCAGCAGCACAGGCGCGGTTTACAATGAGCAGTTCTTC	CASSTGAVYNEQFF
TRBV27	TRBJ1-1	few	TRBD1	TGTGCCAGCAGTAAGGGACAGGGAGTCCCTGAAGCTTTCTTT	CASSKGQGVPEAFF
TRBV6-1	TRBJ2-7	few	NA	TGTGCCAGCAGTGAACAGTCCTACGAGCAGTACTTC	CASSEQSYEQYF
TRBV5-1	TRBJ2-3	NA	NA	TGCGCCAGCAGCCCGGCGGCGGGATGGGGTACAGATACGCAGTATTTT	CASSPAAGWGTDTQYF